Here is one T cell receptor (beta chain) with its context. Its antigen is unidentified. CDR1 is MNHEY, CDR2 SMNVEV, per germline (reference sequence). The CDR3 consists of 14 residues. V gave up 2 bases and J gave up 7 bases, with 15 bases separating them. The data belong to a study of shared clonotypes between healthy human individuals. The study, taken as a whole, reports: Donor scarcity curtailed the genetic and exposure-history diversity represented herein.

An assay was performed, and its level was deep. TCRdb keeps only in-frame clones here, not all; method: immunoSEQ multiplex PCR. Of about 520,000 clones in the sample, about 78% were seen once. Study donors comprised healthy, HIV-negative adults devoid of recent acute infection or vaccination. The chain is built from TRBV27 and TRBJ2-7, with D perhaps TRBD1 or TRBD2 (7 bases each). The receptor's source is a woman aged 40 to 50 in good health. Some clones in this sample may be carry-over from other donors' samples. The sequenced material came from PBMCs. CDR3 sequence: CASSLKGQGGEQYF. As DNA, the CDR3 is TGTGCCAGCAGTTTAAAAGGGCAGGGGGGGGAGCAGTACTTC.